This is a list of T cell receptor beta chains from one sample in a study of blood T cell repertoires in COVID-19. The protocol was immunoSEQ multiplex PCR, while the TCRdb copy is restricted to in-frame clones and leaves out a portion. The repertoire holds approximately 100,000 clones, with 85% to 90% as singletons. The sequenced material came from peripheral blood. Receptors originate from a human donor with acute or convalescent COVID-19. The donor label of this sample is uncertain. Each CDR3 is given with its conserved first and last residue. Each record gives: clone size, J gene, D gene, V gene, CDR3 DNA, CDR3 protein. D genes are given only for firm matches. Expanded clones get a size class; other rows say once, few or many, or leave the size out.

>.|TRBJ2-5|.|TRBV4-3
TGCGCCAGCAGCCAAGATCCACGGGGTGGTGAGACCCAGTACTTC
CASSQDPRGGETQYF
>once|TRBJ2-5|TRBD1|TRBV10-3
TGTGCCATCAGTACCACAGGGGCGGGCCAAGAGACCCAGTACTTC
CAISTTGAGQETQYF
>.|TRBJ1-5|TRBD1|TRBV28
TGTGCCAGCAGCCGACAGGGTTTGGTTCAGCCCCAGCATTTT
CASSRQGLVQPQHF
>.|TRBJ2-5|TRBD2|TRBV28
TGTGCCAGCAGCGAGCGGGGGGTTAGTGAGACCCAGTACTTC
CASSERGVSETQYF
>.|TRBJ2-1|.|TRBV11-2
TGTGCCAGCAGCTTGGGAGGAGGGAGCGTGCAGTTCTTC
CASSLGGGSVQFF
>.|TRBJ1-1|TRBD1|TRBV28
TGTGCCAGCAGTTTCGGCGGCAGGGGGCTGGCTGAAGCTTTCTTT
CASSFGGRGLAEAFF
>few|TRBJ2-3|.|TRBV5-1
TGCGCCAGCAGCTCCATCCAGCGGAGCACAGATACGCAGTATTTT
CASSSIQRSTDTQYF
>few|TRBJ1-3|.|TRBV18
TGTGCCAGCTCACCACCGGGCCAACTTACTGGAAACACCATATATTTT
CASSPPGQLTGNTIYF
>.|TRBJ2-5|TRBD2|TRBV9
TGTGCCAGCAGCGTGACTAGCGGGAGTTCGGTCTCAGAGACCCAGTACTTC
CASSVTSGSSVSETQYF
>.|TRBJ2-7|.|TRBV5-1
TGCGCCAGCAGCTTAAGTCAGGGAAGCCACGAGCAGTACTTC
CASSLSQGSHEQYF
>.|TRBJ1-4|.|TRBV11-2
TGTGCCAGCAGCTTAGGGTGGACAGAACTGTTTTTT
CASSLGWTELFF
>.|TRBJ1-6|.|TRBV18
TGTGCCAGCTCCCCTCGGGACATCACCAATTCACCCCTCCACTTT
CASSPRDITNSPLHF
>.|TRBJ1-3|.|TRBV28
TGTGCCAGCAGGGGGCCCACTGGAAACACCATATATTTT
CASRGPTGNTIYF
>.|TRBJ1-2|.|TRBV12-1
TGTGCCAGCAGTTCCGGACAGGGTAAGGACTATGGCTACACCTTC
CASSSGQGKDYGYTF
>.|TRBJ2-5|.|TRBV11-1
TGTGCCAGCAGCCCCAGAACCTCCAGGTTAGAGACCCAGTACTTC
CASSPRTSRLETQYF
>.|TRBJ1-1|TRBD1|TRBV6-5
TGTGCCAGCAGTTTTCGAGGGGGCAACACTGAAGCTTTCTTT
CASSFRGGNTEAFF
>.|TRBJ2-3|TRBD2|TRBV5-4
TGTGCCAGCAGCCCCAGATCTAGCGGGAGAACAGATACGCAGTATTTT
CASSPRSSGRTDTQYF
>.|TRBJ2-7|TRBD1|TRBV7-6
TGTGCCAGCAGCCCCCGGGACAGGGTAACCCACGAGCAGTACTTC
CASSPRDRVTHEQYF
>.|TRBJ1-6|.|TRBV29-1
TGCAGCGCTAAGCTCGACGGGTCGCATAATTCACCCCTCCACTTT
CSAKLDGSHNSPLHF
>.|TRBJ1-3|.|TRBV19
TGTGCCAGTAGTCGGGGGAGTGGAAACACCATATATTTT
CASSRGSGNTIYF
>.|TRBJ2-2|.|TRBV18
TGTGCCAGCTCACCAATTCTAGCGCTGAACACCGGGGAGCTGTTTTTT
CASSPILALNTGELFF
>once|TRBJ1-2|TRBD1|TRBV18
TGTGCCAGCTCACCCGGACAGGTTAACTATGGCTACACCTTC
CASSPGQVNYGYTF
>.|TRBJ2-1|TRBD2|TRBV28
TGTGCCAGCAACGGACTAGCGGGGGTCCGCCTCTACAATGAGCAGTTCTTC
CASNGLAGVRLYNEQFF
>.|TRBJ1-5|TRBD1|TRBV15
TGTGCCACCAGCAGAGATCCCGGGACAGTAGAACAGCCCCAGCATTTT
CATSRDPGTVEQPQHF
>.|TRBJ1-5|TRBD1|TRBV7-2
TGTGCCAGCAGCCCGCTGGGTAGACAGGGCCGGATGCCCCAGCATTTT
CASSPLGRQGRMPQHF
>.|TRBJ1-1|.|TRBV5-6
TGTGCCAGCAGCTCGGTTGGGGGGACTGAAGCTTTCTTT
CASSSVGGTEAFF
>few|TRBJ2-1|.|TRBV6-6
TGTGCCAGCAGTTACCTGCAGGGCCCCCGGGATGAGCAGTTCTTC
CASSYLQGPRDEQFF
>.|TRBJ1-6|.|TRBV3-1/TRBV3-2
TGTGCCAGCAGGCCGAGAAATAATTCACCCCTCCACTTT
CASRPRNNSPLHF
>.|TRBJ2-7|TRBD1|TRBV4-1
TGCGCCAGCAGCCAAGCCCCGGGACAGGGAGACGAGCAGTACTTC
CASSQAPGQGDEQYF
>once|TRBJ1-2|.|TRBV7-9
TGTGCCAGCAGCTCTCCGCGGATGGTCGATAAAAACTATGGCTACACCTTC
CASSSPRMVDKNYGYTF
>few|TRBJ2-1|.|TRBV18
TGTGCCAGCTCACCACCGTTGTCACTGAGCTCCTACAATGAGCAGTTCTTC
CASSPPLSLSSYNEQFF
>.|TRBJ2-3|TRBD1|TRBV11-1
TGTGCCAGCAGCCCGGGACAGGGATCTAGCACAGATACGCAGTATTTT
CASSPGQGSSTDTQYF
>.|TRBJ2-7|.|TRBV15
TGTGCCACCAGCAGAGATATGGGGCCACAAGAGCAGTACTTC
CATSRDMGPQEQYF
>.|TRBJ1-6|.|TRBV4-2
TGTGCCAGCAGCCAAGATAGTCTGACAGTAAGGTCACCCCTCCACTTT
CASSQDSLTVRSPLHF
>once|TRBJ2-1|.|TRBV24-1
TGTGCCACCAGTGAGGGGGAGGTGAAGTTCTTC
CATSEGEVKFF
>.|TRBJ1-6|.|TRBV21-1
TGTGCCAGCATCGAGACTGAGGATAATTCACCCCTCCACTTT
CASIETEDNSPLHF
>.|TRBJ2-1|TRBD2|TRBV5-4
TGTGCCAGCAGCTTGACTAGCGGTTACAATGAGCAGTTCTTC
CASSLTSGYNEQFF
>.|TRBJ2-7|TRBD1|TRBV27
TGTGCCAGCAGTGAGGCGACAGGGGGCTCCTACGAGCAGTACTTC
CASSEATGGSYEQYF
>.|TRBJ2-5|TRBD1|TRBV5-1
TGCGCCAGCAGCTTGGGGGGACAGGGTCCTCAAGAGACCCAGTACTTC
CASSLGGQGPQETQYF
>.|TRBJ1-2|TRBD1|TRBV3-1/TRBV3-2
TGTGCCAGCAGCGCAGGGGGCTATGGCTACACCTTC
CASSAGGYGYTF
>few|TRBJ2-5|TRBD2|TRBV27
TGTGCCAGCGGGGACGGGAGGGGTGGGACCCAGTACTTC
CASGDGRGGTQYF